The next 12 T cell receptor beta chains were all read from a single sample in a study of cytomegalovirus exposure and HLA in healthy donors. The PCR used 60 Vbeta and 13 Jbeta primers. The method was immunoSEQ multiplex PCR; TCRdb's version includes in-frame clones alone and lacks a portion of them. The sample lists 250,000 to 350,000 clones, around 86% occurring once. Sequencing used PBMCs. The receptors here all came from a man aged 35-49 years in good health and CMV-seropositive.

The chain uses TRBV19 and TRBJ2-1; weak D call: TRBD2 (6 bases). With 7 bases removed from V and 0 bases from J, the gap between germline ends came to 7 bases. The germline V gene encodes CDR1 LNHDA and CDR2 SQIVND (reference sequence). The CDR3 is 13 residues long. The CDR3 DNA reads as TGTGCCAGTACTAGCGCCTCCTACAATGAGCAGTTCTTC. Translating it yields CASTSASYNEQFF.

This clone has just a few counts. This sequence joins TRBV4-1 and TRBJ1-5; D perhaps matches TRBD1 (6 bases). Trimming pared 3 bases from V and 1 base from J, leaving 16 bases between. The CDR3 extends over 17 amino acids. The V gene's germline CDR1 is MGHRA and CDR2 YSYEKL. The CDR3 bases are TGCGCCAGCAGCCACGCCCCTCCAGGGGAAAGCAATCAGCCCCAGCATTTT. The encoded protein is CASSHAPPGESNQPQHF.

The V gene is TRBV5-1, the J gene TRBJ2-7; 10 bases are a match to TRBD2. The germline V gene encodes CDR1 SGHRS and CDR2 YFSETQ. The CDR3 runs 17 residues. V gave up 4 bases and J gave up 4 bases; unmatched junction bases: 14. CDR3 loop: CASSPYVAGLAAYEQYF. The CDR3 nucleotides are TGCGCCAGCAGCCCCTACGTTGCAGGACTAGCGGCTTACGAGCAGTACTTC.

The chain carries TRBV19 and TRBJ2-7; 10 nucleotides align to TRBD1. CDR1 and CDR2 from the germline V gene are LNHDA and SQIVND (reference sequence). The CDR3 has 14 residues. The ends lost 6 bases at V and 3 bases at J; junction bases unmatched: 5. Here the CDR3 reads CASSGDRGLYEQYF. In DNA form, the CDR3 reads TGTGCCAGTAGCGGAGACAGGGGGCTCTACGAGCAGTACTTC.

This clone was seen more than once but under ten times. This chain connects TRBV6-5 to TRBJ1-1; D perhaps matches TRBD1 (6 bases). This CDR3 has 15 amino acids. Trimming removed 2 bases at V and 0 bases at J, with 10 bases between. Per the germline V gene, CDR1 is MNHEY and CDR2 is SVGAGI. The CDR3: CASSYTGILNTEAFF. Written as DNA, the CDR3 is TGTGCCAGCAGTTACACAGGGATACTGAACACTGAAGCTTTCTTT.

The chain uses TRBV7-2 and TRBJ1-2; the D gene is possibly TRBD1 (6 bases). The V end was cut by 3 bases, the J end by 4 bases, with 12 bases between. The CDR3 covers 14 residues. CDR1 and CDR2 (germline): SGHTA, FQGNSA. CDR3 DNA: TGTGCCAGCAGCTTCAAAATACAGGGCTATGGCTACACCTTC. Translation gives CASSFKIQGYGYTF. Looking up the rest from reference TRBV7-2 and TRBJ1-2 gives the full variable domain: GAGVSQSPSNKVTEKGKDVELRCDPISGHTALYWYRQSLGQGLEFLIYFQGNSAPDKSGLPSDRFSAERTGGSVSTLTIQRTQQEDSAVYLCASSFKIQGYGYTFGSGTRLTVV.

The genes are TRBV5-1 and TRBJ1-1; D gene uncertain. V lost 0 bases to trimming and J lost 0 bases, with 9 bases between them. From germline, CDR1 is SGHRS and CDR2 YFSETQ. The CDR3 totals 15 residues. The DNA of the CDR3 is TGCGCCAGCAGCTTGGGTGTGGTAGTGAACACTGAAGCTTTCTTT. It encodes CASSLGVVVNTEAFF. The full variable domain, its missing parts supplied by reference TRBV5-1 and TRBJ1-1, is KAGVTQTPRYLIKTRGQQVTLSCSPISGHRSVSWYQQTPGQGLQFLFEYFSETQRNKGNFPGRFSGRQFSNSRSEMNVSTLELGDSALYLCASSLGVVVNTEAFFGQGTRLTVV.

The chain has TRBV6-5 and TRBJ2-7; TRBD1 agrees at 7 bases. From germline, CDR1 is MNHEY and CDR2 SVGAGI. Trimming cost V 8 bases and J 1 base; bases outside gene matches: 2. The CDR3 runs 12 residues. The CDR3 sequence is CASRDSSYEQYV. The DNA of the CDR3 is TGTGCCAGCCGGGACAGTTCCTACGAGCAGTACGTC.

This chain links TRBV28 with TRBJ2-5; 8 nucleotides line up with TRBD2. V shed 6 bases and J 5 bases; nucleotides not matched to a gene: 8. There are 14 residues in the CDR3. Germline lookup yields CDR1 MDHEN and CDR2 SYDVKM. The CDR3 sequence: CASSRGGDSETQYF. The DNA for the CDR3 is TGTGCCAGCAGCCGGGGGGGAGATAGCGAGACCCAGTACTTC.

This chain links TRBV27 with TRBJ1-2; D is undetermined. Germline values: CDR1 MNHEY, CDR2 SMNVEV (reference sequence). Trimming took 0 bases from V and 0 from J, leaving 5 bases between them. The CDR3 is 14 residues long. CDR3 bases: TGTGCCAGCAGTTTATCCTCCTCTAACTATGGCTACACCTTC. This codes for CASSLSSSNYGYTF.

J is TRBJ2-2 and V is TRBV7-8; the D is unclear. The CDR3 sequence is 13 residues long. V was trimmed by 2 bases and J by 6 bases, leaving 7 bases between them. CDR1 and CDR2 from the germline V gene are SGHVS and FQNEAQ. CDR3 region: CASSLTVAGELFF. DNA of the CDR3: TGTGCCAGCAGCTTAACGGTAGCCGGGGAGCTGTTTTTT.

The chain couples TRBV7-3 to TRBJ2-7; TRBD2 aligns across 10 bases. Germline V gene lookup returns CDR1 SGHTA and CDR2 FQGTGA. This CDR3 comprises 15 residues. V lost 4 bases, J lost 5 bases, and 8 bases stayed unmatched. The CDR3 nucleotides read TGTGCCAGCAGCTCACCCGGGACTAGCGATCACGAGCAGTACTTC. It is translated as CASSSPGTSDHEQYF.